One sample yielded the 29 T cell receptor beta chains listed below, sequenced in a study of brain T cells in children with intractable seizures. Some clones are missing from TCRdb's copy, which holds only in-frame ones; the method was immunoSEQ multiplex PCR. The repertoire has tens of thousands of clones, 94% of them found once; the top ten carry 5% to 7%. This sample comprised peripheral blood, obtained at surgery. These receptors were collected from a boy aged 5-17 years with focal cortical dysplasia and intractable seizures.

The chain combines TRBV6-5 with TRBJ1-5; no clear D gene. The CDR3 length is 15 residues. Per germline, CDR1 MNHEY and CDR2 SVGAGI. V was cut by 0 bases and J by 7 bases, with 13 bases left in between. CDR3 in DNA: TGTGCCAGCAGTTACTCGTCCTTCCCTGGCCAGCCCCAGCATTTT. It is translated as CASSYSSFPGQPQHF.

The chain carries TRBV5-6 and TRBJ1-1; D is unclear. This CDR3 is built from 15 residues. The V end was cut by 3 bases, the J end by 1 base, with 13 bases between. Germline lookup yields CDR1 SGHDT and CDR2 YYEEEE. CDR3 DNA: TGTGCCAGCAGCTCGAACCTACGGGGGAACACTGAAGCTTTCTTT. The encoded protein is CASSSNLRGNTEAFF. The full variable domain, rest sourced from reference TRBV5-6 and TRBJ1-1, is DAGVTQSPTHLIKTRGQQVTLRCSPKSGHDTVSWYQQALGQGPQFIFQYYEEEERQRGNFPDRFSGHQFPNYSSELNVNALLLGDSALYLCASSSNLRGNTEAFFGQGTRLTVV.

This chain uses TRBV5-1 with TRBJ1-2; D is undetermined. CDR3 size: 12 residues. Trimming removed 3 bases at V and 13 bases at J, with 16 bases between. Germline assignment: CDR1 SGHRS and CDR2 YFSETQ. CDR3 sequence reads: CASSYSLDFPTF. The CDR3 bases are TGCGCCAGCAGCTACAGTTTAGACTTTCCCACCTTC. The complete variable domain, with remaining parts taken from reference TRBV5-1 and TRBJ1-2, reads KAGVTQTPRYLIKTRGQQVTLSCSPISGHRSVSWYQQTPGQGLQFLFEYFSETQRNKGNFPGRFSGRQFSNSRSEMNVSTLELGDSALYLCASSYSLDFPTFGSGTRLTVV.

The V and J genes are TRBV6-2 or TRBV6-3 and TRBJ2-2; 10 nucleotides agree with TRBD2. J was trimmed by 4 bases and V by 2 bases; bases with no gene match: 1. Germline V gene data show CDR1 as MNHEY and CDR2 as SVGEGT. The CDR3 consists of 15 residues. The CDR3 spells CASSYSGGATGELFF. The CDR3 bases are TGTGCCAGCAGTTACAGCGGGGGGGCCACCGGGGAGCTGTTTTTT.

V is TRBV7-9 and J is TRBJ1-2; 7 bases match TRBD1. Germline V gene lookup returns CDR1 SEHNR and CDR2 FQNEAQ (reference sequence). This CDR3 has 17 amino acids. The trim removed 1 base at V and 1 base at J, leaving 9 bases unmatched. CDR3 loop: CASSLGGQLYINYGYTF. For the CDR3, the DNA is TGTGCCAGCAGCTTAGGGGGACAGCTCTACATTAACTATGGCTACACCTTC. The full variable domain, completed using reference TRBV7-9 and TRBJ1-2, is DTGVSQNPRHKITKRGQNVTFRCDPISEHNRLYWYRQTLGQGPEFLTYFQNEAQLEKSRLLSDRFSAERPKGSFSTLEIQRTEQGDSAMYLCASSLGGQLYINYGYTFGSGTRLTVV.

This clone has only one observation. This chain links TRBV3-1 (or the pseudogene TRBV3-2) with TRBJ2-2; no clear D. CDR3 length: 12 residues. The V and J ends lost 3 bases and 5 bases respectively, with 4 bases between them. From germline, CDR1 is LGHDT and CDR2 YNNKEL (reference sequence). The CDR3 region has the DNA TGTGCCAGCAGCCATGGTACCGGGGAGCTGTTTTTT. Translation: CASSHGTGELFF.

The rearrangement links TRBV7-9 to TRBJ1-5, with a tentative D call TRBD1 (6 bases). This CDR3 region has 15 residues. Germline-derived CDR1 and CDR2 are SEHNR and FQNEAQ (reference sequence). The ends were cut back, 5 bases at V and 2 bases at J, with 13 bases in the middle. The CDR3 DNA reads TGTGCCAGCAGCATGGGGGAGGGGGGCAATCAGCCCCAGCATTTT. The encoded protein is CASSMGEGGNQPQHF.

The gene calls are TRBV10-3 and TRBJ2-1; D possibly corresponds to TRBD2 (6 bases). The V gene lost 2 bases and the J gene lost 8 bases, with 16 bases spanning the gap. CDR1 and CDR2 (germline): ENHRY, SYGVKD. There are 15 residues in the CDR3. In DNA form, the CDR3 reads TGTGCCATCAGTGAGCCCCAGGGAGGAATTCATGAGCAGTTCTTC. It codes for CAISEPQGGIHEQFF.

The chain combines TRBV4-1 with TRBJ1-1, with no clear D. Trimming left V 4 bases short and J 1 base short, with 16 bases between. CDR3 length equals 16 residues. Germline V gene lookup returns CDR1 MGHRA and CDR2 YSYEKL. CDR3 DNA sequence: TGCGCCAGCAGCCGGAGTCGGGAACAGACGAACACTGAAGCTTTCTTT. It codes for CASSRSREQTNTEAFF.

The rearrangement joins TRBV7-8 to TRBJ2-7; unclear D gene. Germline-derived CDR1 and CDR2 are SGHVS and FQNEAQ. Between the trimmed V and J ends, which lost 3 bases and 2 bases, there was a span of 14 bases. The CDR3 covers 15 residues. The CDR3 sequence: CASSLLPSTAYEQYV. The CDR3 DNA sequence: TGTGCCAGCAGCTTGTTGCCGTCGACTGCCTACGAGCAGTACGTC.

The J gene is TRBJ2-3, the V gene TRBV19, with D possibly being TRBD1 (6 bases). Germline V gene data show CDR1 as LNHDA and CDR2 as SQIVND (reference sequence). The CDR3 loop spans 15 amino acids. Between the trimmed V and J ends, which lost 6 bases and 4 bases, there was a span of 17 bases. CDR3 nucleotide sequence: TGTGCCAGTAGCTTCGGGACAAGGGGAGCAGATACGCAGTATTTT. Its translation: CASSFGTRGADTQYF.

This chain joins TRBV5-6 and TRBJ2-5; either TRBD1 or TRBD2 may supply D (5 bases each). The V end was cut by 4 bases, the J end by 0 bases, with 10 bases between. The CDR3 has 14 amino acids. Germline values: CDR1 SGHDT, CDR2 YYEEEE. The CDR3 loop is CASSPGRHQETQYF. For the CDR3, the DNA is TGTGCCAGCAGCCCGGGACGGCACCAAGAGACCCAGTACTTC. The whole variable domain, remainder taken from reference TRBV5-6 and TRBJ2-5, is DAGVTQSPTHLIKTRGQQVTLRCSPKSGHDTVSWYQQALGQGPQFIFQYYEEEERQRGNFPDRFSGHQFPNYSSELNVNALLLGDSALYLCASSPGRHQETQYFGPGTRLLVL.

The J gene is TRBJ2-7, the V gene TRBV4-1; TRBD1 aligns across 10 bases. Trimming cost V 1 base and J 1 base; bases outside gene matches: 4. The CDR3 length is 16 residues. CDR1 MGHRA and CDR2 YSYEKL come from the germline V gene. The CDR3 is CASSQVRQGASYEQYV. For the CDR3, the DNA is TGCGCCAGCAGCCAAGTGAGACAGGGGGCTTCCTACGAGCAGTACGTC.

The rearrangement links TRBV3-1 (or the pseudogene TRBV3-2) to TRBJ2-7; D unresolved. V dropped 4 bases and J dropped 1 base, with 8 bases sitting between them. This CDR3 is 13 amino acids long. From germline, CDR1 is LGHDT and CDR2 YNNKEL (reference sequence). DNA for the CDR3: TGTGCCAGCAGCCCCTCGCGGTCCTACGAGCAGTACTTC. This encodes CASSPSRSYEQYF.

This chain connects TRBV6-4 to TRBJ2-1; TRBD2 matches at 9 bases. The CDR3 extends over 15 amino acids. CDR1 is MRHNA and CDR2 is SNTAGT in the germline V gene. Losses at the gene ends were 3 bases for V and 5 bases for J; bases not matched to a gene: 5. The CDR3 region is CASSEGRGGDNEQFF. CDR3 bases: TGTGCCAGCAGTGAGGGACGCGGGGGGGACAATGAGCAGTTCTTC.

The chain couples TRBV25-1 to TRBJ1-1; D call uncertain. Looked up from germline, CDR1 is MGHDK and CDR2 is SYGVNS. The length of the CDR3 is 14 residues. Between the trimmed V and J ends, which lost 2 bases and 0 bases, there was a span of 7 bases. In DNA, the CDR3 is TGTGCCAGCAGTGAACTGGACTTGAACACTGAAGCTTTCTTT. Protein: CASSELDLNTEAFF.

V usage is TRBV11-1 and J usage is TRBJ2-1; tentative D call: TRBD1 (6 bases). This CDR3 is built from 15 residues. Germline lookup yields CDR1 SGHAT and CDR2 FQDESV (reference sequence). V gave up 5 bases and J gave up 2 bases, with 13 bases separating them. The CDR3 is CASSLRGIAYNEQFF. As DNA, the CDR3 is TGTGCCAGCAGCCTCAGGGGTATCGCCTACAATGAGCAGTTCTTC.

The rearrangement joins TRBV27 to TRBJ2-5; the D gene is possibly TRBD1 (6 bases). Trimming took 6 bases from V and 4 from J, leaving 18 bases between them. This CDR3 has 15 residues. CDR1 and CDR2 (germline): MNHEY, SMNVEV (reference sequence). The CDR3 nucleotides are TGTGCCAGCAGGGTGGGCAGGGGACATGGAGAGACCCAGTACTTC. Translated, it gives CASRVGRGHGETQYF.

The genes are TRBV5-1 and TRBJ1-5, with TRBD1 matching over 9 bases. The J segment lost 9 bases and the V segment lost 4 bases, leaving 5 bases of the junction unmatched. The CDR3 spans 13 residues. Germline V gene lookup returns CDR1 SGHRS and CDR2 YFSETQ. Here the CDR3 DNA reads TGCGCCAGCAGCCTGACAGGGGGGTCGCCCCAGCATTTT. This encodes CASSLTGGSPQHF.

The chain is built from TRBV24-1 and TRBJ2-3; 9 bases match TRBD1. The CDR3 totals 16 residues. Germline assignment: CDR1 KGHDR and CDR2 SFDVKD. V shed 4 bases and J 2 bases; nucleotides not matched to a gene: 6. The CDR3 reads CATSETGTGFTDTQYF. CDR3 DNA sequence: TGTGCCACCAGTGAGACCGGGACAGGGTTCACAGATACGCAGTATTTT.

The CDR3 protein is CASSQDIGRGRTEAFF. In DNA, the CDR3 is TGCGCCAGCAGCCAAGATATCGGCAGGGGGCGGACTGAAGCTTTCTTT. The V and J genes are TRBV4-1 and TRBJ1-1; 8 positions match TRBD1. The CDR3 is 16 residues long. The trim removed 0 bases at V and 5 bases at J, leaving 8 bases unmatched. The V gene's germline CDR1 is MGHRA and CDR2 YSYEKL.

J is TRBJ1-5 and V is TRBV5-4, with 11 bases identical to TRBD1. Germline CDR1 is SGHNT and CDR2 is YYREEE (reference sequence). The CDR3 loop spans 16 amino acids. The CDR3 region is CAASWGDRGDNQPQHF. CDR3 coding DNA: TGTGCTGCATCTTGGGGGGACAGGGGGGACAATCAGCCCCAGCATTTT. Drawing the rest from reference TRBV5-4 and TRBJ1-5, the complete variable domain is ETGVTQSPTHLIKTRGQQVTLRCSSQSGHNTVSWYQQALGQGPQFIFQYYREEENGRGNFPPRFSGLQFPNYSSELNVNALELDDSALYLCAASWGDRGDNQPQHFGDGTRLSIL.

The chain couples TRBV9 to TRBJ2-2; 10 bases line up with TRBD2. The CDR3 loop spans 15 amino acids. In germline, CDR1 is SGDLS, CDR2 YYNGEE. V was clipped by 3 bases and J by 3 bases; unmatched bases: 2. The CDR3 reads CASSAGLADTGELFF. The DNA of the CDR3 is TGTGCCAGCAGCGCCGGACTAGCGGACACCGGGGAGCTGTTTTTT. Combining the CDR3 with reference TRBV9 and TRBJ2-2 gives the whole variable domain DSGVTQTPKHLITATGQRVTLRCSPRSGDLSVYWYQQSLDQGLQFLIQYYNGEERAKGNILERFSAQQFPDLHSELNLSSLELGDSALYFCASSAGLADTGELFFGEGSRLTVL.

The chain uses TRBV12-3 or TRBV12-4 and TRBJ2-5; the D gene is possibly TRBD1 (6 bases). CDR3 length equals 13 residues. Trimming cost V 8 bases and J 4 bases, with 14 bases left between them. The CDR3 protein is CASSPGVSETQYF. In nucleotides, the CDR3 is TGTGCCAGCTCGCCAGGGGTGTCAGAGACCCAGTACTTC.

The chain joins TRBV19 to TRBJ2-4, with TRBD2 as a possible D gene (7 bases). Germline-derived CDR1 and CDR2 are LNHDA and SQIVND (reference sequence). The CDR3 contains 13 residues. Trimming cost V 5 bases and J 7 bases, with 12 bases left between them. In DNA, the CDR3 is TGTGCCAGTAGTCCGGGGGGCCTGAACATTCAGTACTTC. This translates into CASSPGGLNIQYF.

In its sample, this clone was seen once. The chain links TRBV9 to TRBJ1-2; D ambiguous. The CDR3 has 15 amino acids. CDR1 and CDR2 from the germline V gene are SGDLS and YYNGEE. V lost 0 bases and J 1 base, leaving 10 bases between the germline ends. CDR3 region: CASSVVSGSNYGYTF. The CDR3 DNA sequence: TGTGCCAGCAGCGTAGTGTCCGGCAGTAACTATGGCTACACCTTC.

J is TRBJ1-2 and V is TRBV9; tentatively, D is TRBD1 (6 bases). The germline V and J ends were trimmed by 4 bases and 4 bases, with 23 bases remaining between them. The CDR3 length is 17 residues. Germline V CDR1 and CDR2: SGDLS, YYNGEE. The CDR3 bases are TGTGCCAGCAGCACGGGGGGCCCCCGGGCCGCTGGCTATGGCTACACCTTC. This encodes CASSTGGPRAAGYGYTF.

This clone was recorded once. The rearrangement joins TRBV29-1 to TRBJ2-1, with D uncertain. Germline V CDR1 and CDR2: SQVTM, ANQGSEA. Between the trimmed V and J ends, which lost 4 bases and 3 bases, there was a span of 10 bases. CDR3 length: 13 amino acids. The CDR3 coding sequence is TGCAGCGTTGCCCACAGCGACTACAATGAGCAGTTCTTC. It codes for CSVAHSDYNEQFF.

This chain connects TRBV19 to TRBJ2-2, with D perhaps matching TRBD2 (6 bases). V was cut by 6 bases and J by 4 bases, with 18 bases left in between. The CDR3 totals 16 residues. Per the germline V gene, CDR1 is LNHDA and CDR2 is SQIVND (reference sequence). CDR3 coding DNA: TGTGCCAGTAGCCCCTGGGGTAGCGGAACCACCGGGGAGCTGTTTTTT. Its protein is CASSPWGSGTTGELFF.